This T cell receptor beta chain was sequenced for a study of tumor-infiltrating lymphocytes in oesophageal squamous cell carcinoma. With 2 bases clipped from V and 5 bases from J, the junction kept 7 bases outside the gene matches. Germline assignment: CDR1 SGHTA and CDR2 FQGTGA. This CDR3 spans 15 amino acids. MiXCR was run by TCRdb on the PCR reads, yielding one entry per CDR3 protein. The sample shows fewer than 15,000 distinct CDR3 sequences, roughly half of them seen only once. This clonotype was recorded only once. V is TRBV7-3 and J is TRBJ1-1, with 8 bases matching TRBD1. The clonotype originates from a female donor with esophageal squamous cell carcinoma. Sequencing input: blood. This CDR3 is CASSLSTGGTTEAFF. The CDR3 bases are TGTGCCAGCAGCTTATCTACAGGGGGAACAACTGAAGCTTTCTTT.